The clone carrying this T cell receptor (beta chain) was counted many times. The data stem from a study of regulatory T cells in long-lasting Graves disease. Arm-PCR with iRepertoire HTBI primers amplified the CDR3 regions for these TCR beta libraries. TCRdb itself ran the multiplex PCR reads through MiXCR, one entry per CDR3 protein. The data show more than 450,000 distinct CDR3 sequences, 15% to 20% seen once. Specified time point: newly diagnosed GD, antithyroid drugs for less than 3 months. PBMC RNA served as the TCR library source. V dropped 4 bases and J dropped 10; count of bases not matched to a gene: 3. Germline-derived CDR1 and CDR2 are LGHDT and YNNKEL (reference sequence). CDR3 length: 12 amino acids. The sample also formed part of further work on T cells in Graves' hyperthyroidism and ophthalmopathy.

The specimen was peripheral blood mononuclear cells (PBMCs), collected at new diagnosis, from a patient treated with antithyroid drugs. This receptor was identified in a middle-aged man with Graves disease. The chain couples TRBV3-1 to TRBJ2-1; TRBD1 agrees at 8 bases. The CDR3 is CASSRAGGEQFF. The CDR3 DNA sequence: TGTGCCAGCAGCCGCGCAGGGGGCGAGCAGTTCTTC.